This is a list of T cell receptor beta chains from one sample in a study of control samples from healthy donors and cancer patients. Sequencing used immunoSEQ multiplex PCR; TCRdb keeps in-frame clones, though not all of them. The sample holds approximately 120,000 clones; around 92% are singletons and the top ten take less than 0.65%. Source material: PBMCs. These receptors originate from an elderly man with head and neck cancer. Both conserved end residues are part of each CDR3. The D gene is left open where the match is weak. Not all rows give a size; the values are once, few, many and, for expanded clones, a class.

abundance	v_gene	d_gene	j_gene	len	CDR3nt	CDR3aa
NA	TRBV5-1	TRBD1	TRBJ1-1	15	TGCGCCAGCAGCTTCGCCGGGACAGGGGGCACTGAAGCTTTCTTT	CASSFAGTGGTEAFF
NA	TRBV19	NA	TRBJ2-2	11	TGTGCCAGTACAGTTACCGGGGAGCTGTTTTTT	CASTVTGELFF
NA	TRBV5-1	NA	TRBJ2-7	13	TGCGCCAGCTCGGGTGCAGTAACCTACGAGCAGTACTTC	CASSGAVTYEQYF
NA	TRBV19	NA	TRBJ1-2	16	TGTGCCAGTAGTGATCATGGTGGGAATGGAGCCTATGGCTACACCTTC	CASSDHGGNGAYGYTF
NA	TRBV30	TRBD1	TRBJ1-5	15	TGTGCCTGGAGTGGCCCGACAGGGTCTGATCAGCCCCAGCATTTT	CAWSGPTGSDQPQHF
NA	TRBV6-2/TRBV6-3	TRBD2	TRBJ2-7	16	TGTGCCAGCAGCGGACTAGCGGGTCTTAGCTCCTACGAGCAGTACTTC	CASSGLAGLSSYEQYF
NA	TRBV6-2/TRBV6-3	NA	TRBJ1-5	14	TGTGCCAGCAGTCCCCTGGCGTCCAATCAGCCCCAGCATTTT	CASSPLASNQPQHF
few	TRBV10-2	NA	TRBJ1-1	12	TGCGCCAGCAGTGAATTACGGACTGAAGCTTTCTTT	CASSELRTEAFF
NA	TRBV5-1	TRBD1	TRBJ1-1	16	TGCGCCAGCAGCTCCCCTGGACAGGGGGCGTACACTGAAGCTTTCTTT	CASSSPGQGAYTEAFF
NA	TRBV7-9	TRBD1	TRBJ1-2	15	TGTGCCAGCAGCTTAGGGGACAGGCCCTCATATGGCTACACCTTC	CASSLGDRPSYGYTF
NA	TRBV12-5	NA	TRBJ1-4	12	TGTGCTAGTGGTTTGGACTATGAAAAACTGTTTTTT	CASGLDYEKLFF
NA	TRBV29-1	TRBD1	TRBJ1-2	13	TGCAGCGCAGGGACAGGGCTAAACTATGGCTACACCTTC	CSAGTGLNYGYTF
NA	TRBV30	TRBD2	TRBJ2-3	17	TGTGCCTGGAGTCGGGGGGAAAGGGATCCTAGCACAGATACGCAGTATTTT	CAWSRGERDPSTDTQYF
NA	TRBV25-1	TRBD2	TRBJ2-7	15	TGTGCCAGCGGAGGACTAGCGGGGTTCTCCTACGAGCAGTACTTC	CASGGLAGFSYEQYF
NA	TRBV2	TRBD2	TRBJ2-1	16	TGTGCCAGCAGTACTACTAGCGGGAGGGCCTACAATGAGCAGTTCTTC	CASSTTSGRAYNEQFF
NA	TRBV18	NA	TRBJ1-6	13	TGTGCCAGCTCACAGGGTCGGAATTCACCCCTCCACTTT	CASSQGRNSPLHF
NA	TRBV7-2	NA	TRBJ2-3	18	TGTGCCAGCAGCTTATGGGCCCCGGGGGCGGTACCCACAGATACGCAGTATTTT	CASSLWAPGAVPTDTQYF
NA	TRBV29-1	NA	TRBJ1-2	12	TGCAGCGTGGGGACACCACCCCACGGCTACACCTTC	CSVGTPPHGYTF
NA	TRBV5-5	TRBD2	TRBJ2-7	17	TGTGCCAGCAGCTTGGCCGGTGTGCTAGCGGGAGTGTTCGAGCAGTACTTC	CASSLAGVLAGVFEQYF
once	TRBV6-6	NA	TRBJ1-1	14	TGTGCCAGCAGACCAGTCACAGGTAACACTGAAGCTTTCTTT	CASRPVTGNTEAFF
NA	TRBV3-1/TRBV3-2	NA	TRBJ1-6	15	TGTGCCAGCAGCCCCCCCAGGGTTGGTAATTCACCCCTCCACTTT	CASSPPRVGNSPLHF
NA	TRBV4-1	TRBD1	TRBJ1-4	16	TGCGCCAGCAGCCCCACGGACAGGACAACTAATGAAAAACTGTTTTTT	CASSPTDRTTNEKLFF
NA	TRBV19	NA	TRBJ1-1	14	TGTGCCAGTAGTATAGCCGTGGGGGGCACTGAAGCTTTCTTT	CASSIAVGGTEAFF
NA	TRBV5-1	NA	TRBJ2-3	14	TGCGCCAGCAGCACCGGGGCGAACCTTGATACGCAGTATTTT	CASSTGANLDTQYF
NA	TRBV7-9	TRBD1	TRBJ1-4	18	TGTGCCAGCAGCTTAAGGGACAGGGTGAAAGCGACTAATGAAAAACTGTTTTTT	CASSLRDRVKATNEKLFF
NA	TRBV19	NA	TRBJ1-1	15	TGTGCCAGTAGTATGGTACAGCGTATGAACACTGAAGCTTTCTTT	CASSMVQRMNTEAFF
NA	TRBV5-1	TRBD1	TRBJ1-6	15	TGCGCCAGCAGCCGGGACAGCTCCTATAATTCACCCCTCCACTTT	CASSRDSSYNSPLHF
NA	TRBV10-3	TRBD2	TRBJ2-2	14	TGTGCCATCCGAGCGGGATTGAACACCGGGGAGCTGTTTTTT	CAIRAGLNTGELFF
once	TRBV27	NA	TRBJ1-2	13	TGTGCCAGCAGTAAGAACAGGGAGGTCGCCTACACCTTC	CASSKNREVAYTF
NA	TRBV6-5	TRBD2	TRBJ2-1	13	TGTGCCACCCTGACTAGCGGGTACAATGAGCAGTTCTTC	CATLTSGYNEQFF
NA	TRBV6-5	NA	TRBJ1-1	14	TGTGCCAGCAGTCTCCAGGGAGTTGCCACTGAAGCTTTCTTT	CASSLQGVATEAFF
NA	TRBV2	TRBD1	TRBJ2-7	13	TGTGCCAGCGAGGGACAGCTCTCCTACGAGCAGTACTTC	CASEGQLSYEQYF